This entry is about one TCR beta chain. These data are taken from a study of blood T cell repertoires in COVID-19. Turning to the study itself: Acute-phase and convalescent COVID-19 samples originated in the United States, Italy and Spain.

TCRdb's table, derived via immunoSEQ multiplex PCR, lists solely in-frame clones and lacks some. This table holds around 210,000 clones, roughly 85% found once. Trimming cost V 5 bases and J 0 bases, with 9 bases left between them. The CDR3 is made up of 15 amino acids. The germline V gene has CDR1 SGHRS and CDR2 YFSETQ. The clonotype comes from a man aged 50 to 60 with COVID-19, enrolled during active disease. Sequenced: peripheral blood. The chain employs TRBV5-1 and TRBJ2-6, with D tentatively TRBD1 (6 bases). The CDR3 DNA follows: TGCGCCAGCAGGGGGACATCCTCTGGGGCCAACGTCCTGACTTTC. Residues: CASRGTSSGANVLTF.